What follows are 30 T cell receptor beta chains derived from one specimen sequenced in a study of blood T cell repertoires in COVID-19. Profiling relied on immunoSEQ multiplex PCR, and the TCRdb table lists in-frame clones only, not all of them. The sample includes about 240,000 clones, 75% to 90% seen only once; the top ten take over 10%. The sample consisted of peripheral blood. These TCRs come from a woman in her sixties or seventies with active or convalescent COVID-19.

Concerning this clone itself: This specimen includes other DNA sequences encoding the same CDR3. The genes are TRBV5-4 and TRBJ1-6; D possibly corresponds to TRBD1 (5 bases). The CDR3 is made up of 14 amino acids. Germline loops: CDR1 SGHNT, CDR2 YYREEE (reference sequence). The ends were cut back, 1 base at V and 6 bases at J, with 8 bases in the middle. The CDR3 DNA reads TGTGCCAGCAGCTTGCGGGGGGGTAATTCACCCCTCCACTTT. Translating gives CASSLRGGNSPLHF.

The chain is built from TRBV18 and TRBJ1-3; possible D gene TRBD1, 6 bases. CDR1 and CDR2 from the germline V gene are KGHSH and LQKENI. CDR3 length: 15 residues. Trimming removed 0 bases at V and 4 bases at J, with 10 bases between. The CDR3 DNA sequence: TGTGCCAGCTCACCACCGGGCAGGGGAGGAAACACCATATATTTT. Residues: CASSPPGRGGNTIYF.

This clone appeared once. The genes are TRBV18 and TRBJ2-7; 8 positions agree with TRBD1. CDR1 and CDR2 from the germline V gene are KGHSH and LQKENI. This CDR3 is built from 16 residues. The ends lost 2 bases at V and 1 base at J; junction bases unmatched: 7. Written as DNA, the CDR3 is TGTGCCAGCTCACCAAAAAGGACAGGGCAATCCTACGAGCAGTACTTC. Translation gives CASSPKRTGQSYEQYF. The variable domain in full, completed from reference TRBV18 and TRBJ2-7, reads NAGVMQNPRHLVRRRGQEARLRCSPMKGHSHVYWYRQLPEEGLKFMVYLQKENIIDESGMPKERFSAEFPKEGPSILRIQQVVRGDSAAYFCASSPKRTGQSYEQYFGPGTRLTVT.

The rearrangement uses TRBV19 and TRBJ2-5; the match to TRBD1 covers 12 bases. There are 15 residues in the CDR3. Germline CDR1 and CDR2: LNHDA and SQIVND (reference sequence). J lost 5 bases, V lost 5 bases, and 6 bases had no gene match. CDR3 in amino acids: CASSDGDRGRETQYF. The DNA of the CDR3 is TGTGCCAGTAGTGATGGGGACAGGGGGCGGGAGACCCAGTACTTC. The entire variable domain, with the rest obtained from reference TRBV19 and TRBJ2-5, is as follows: DGGITQSPKYLFRKEGQNVTLSCEQNLNHDAMYWYRQDPGQGLRLIYYSQIVNDFQKGDIAEGYSVSREKKESFPLTVTSAQKNPTAFYLCASSDGDRGRETQYFGPGTRLLVL.

The chain joins TRBV6-2 or TRBV6-3 to TRBJ2-3, with 9 bases fitting TRBD2. Unmatched junction bases numbered 14, after V lost 5 bases and J lost 11 bases. There are 15 residues in the CDR3. Germline V CDR1 and CDR2: MNHEY, SVGEGT. The CDR3 nucleotides read TGTGCCAGCAGTATCGGCGGGGGGGCCGATATAGGGCAGTATTTT. Protein sequence: CASSIGGGADIGQYF.

CDR3 in DNA: TGTGCCTCGGAGGGCTCCTACGAGCAGTACTTC. Encoded protein: CASEGSYEQYF. The chain recombines TRBV30 with TRBJ2-7; D perhaps matches TRBD2 (6 bases). Trimming removed 7 bases from V and 0 bases from J, with 7 bases in between. Germline values: CDR1 GTSNPN, CDR2 SVGIG (reference sequence). The CDR3 contains 11 residues. Together with reference TRBV30 and TRBJ2-7, the CDR3 gives the full variable domain: SQTIHQWPATLVQPVGSPLSLECTVEGTSNPNLYWYRQAAGRGLQLLFYSVGIGQISSEVPQNLSASRPQDRQFILSSKKLLLSDSGFYLCASEGSYEQYFGPGTRLTVT.

The V call is TRBV6-1, the J call TRBJ1-2; 9 positions match TRBD1. From germline, CDR1 is MNHNS and CDR2 SASEGT. The J segment lost 8 bases and the V segment lost 1 base, leaving 5 bases of the junction unmatched. The CDR3 runs to 14 residues. The CDR3 loop is CASSEEGQGSGYTF. The CDR3 DNA reads as TGTGCCAGCAGTGAAGAGGGACAGGGTAGCGGCTACACCTTC.

There are a few counts of this clone. This chain uses TRBV7-2 with TRBJ2-7, with TRBD1 as a possible D gene (5 bases). The V and J ends lost 5 bases and 3 bases respectively, with 11 bases between them. This CDR3 comprises 13 residues. Looked up from germline, CDR1 is SGHTA and CDR2 is FQGNSA. The CDR3 region is CASSTRVFYEQYF. CDR3 in DNA: TGTGCCAGCAGCACCAGGGTTTTCTACGAGCAGTACTTC.

The chain links TRBV5-1 to TRBJ1-1; D possibly corresponds to TRBD1 (5 bases). Germline-derived CDR1 and CDR2 are SGHRS and YFSETQ. V was trimmed by 1 base and J by 4 bases, leaving 11 bases between them. CDR3 length equals 14 residues. As DNA, the CDR3 is TGCGCCAGCAGCTTGTTCACAGGTTTCACTGAAGCTTTCTTT. Translating it yields CASSLFTGFTEAFF.

The rearrangement links TRBV5-1 to TRBJ1-1; TRBD1 matches 8 bases. The CDR3 runs to 14 residues. V dropped 4 bases and J dropped 3; count of bases not matched to a gene: 5. Germline V lookup: CDR1 SGHRS, CDR2 YFSETQ. CDR3 coding DNA: TGCGCCAGCAGCGGAGGACAGGGTGACACTGAAGCTTTCTTT. It translates to CASSGGQGDTEAFF.

The rearrangement uses TRBV6-4 and TRBJ2-3, with 8 bases fitting TRBD2. Germline V gene sequence: CDR1 MRHNA, CDR2 SNTAGT. J gave up 2 bases and V 6 bases, and 4 bases lay outside the gene matches. CDR3 length equals 14 residues. CDR3 in amino acids: CASRPGLDTDTQYF. The DNA of the CDR3 is TGTGCCAGCAGACCGGGACTAGACACAGATACGCAGTATTTT.

This clone appeared a few times. The chain carries TRBV18 and TRBJ1-2, with 7 bases lining up with TRBD1. This CDR3 has 15 residues. Losses at the gene ends were 3 bases for V and 6 bases for J; bases not matched to a gene: 10. Per germline, CDR1 KGHSH and CDR2 LQKENI. This CDR3 reads CASSPRQGSQDGYTF. In DNA form, the CDR3 reads TGTGCCAGCTCACCGCGACAGGGATCGCAGGATGGCTACACCTTC.

This sequence joins TRBV14 and TRBJ1-1; D not resolved. The CDR3 runs to 14 residues. Germline V gives CDR1 SGHDN, CDR2 FVKESK. The germline V and J ends were trimmed by 4 bases and 4 bases, with 13 bases remaining between them. CDR3 sequence reads: CASSLEFRTTEAFF. CDR3 bases: TGTGCCAGCAGCCTCGAGTTCCGAACCACTGAAGCTTTCTTT.

The chain employs TRBV6-6 and TRBJ2-7; 10 bases are shared with TRBD1. The CDR3 is 16 amino acids. CDR1 MNHNY and CDR2 SVGAGI come from the germline V gene (reference sequence). V lost 5 bases to trimming and J lost 6 bases; unmatched junction nucleotides: 13. The CDR3 DNA follows: TGTGCCAGCAGTGTCCCCCCGGGACAGGGGAAGGGCGAGCAGTACTTC. Translation gives CASSVPPGQGKGEQYF.

This clone appeared a single time. The chain carries TRBV5-1 and TRBJ2-2; possibly TRBD2 for D (6 bases). Germline V gives CDR1 SGHRS, CDR2 YFSETQ. CDR3 length: 14 amino acids. V lost 2 bases, J lost 7 bases, and 12 bases lay in between. CDR3 sequence reads: CASSFLEGNGELFF. CDR3 coding DNA: TGCGCCAGCAGCTTCCTGGAGGGGAACGGGGAGCTGTTTTTT.

The sample holds a few counts of this clone. The rearrangement links TRBV19 to TRBJ2-3; tentatively, D is TRBD2 (6 bases). Trimming left V 5 bases short and J 2 bases short, with 20 bases between. CDR3 length: 17 amino acids. CDR1 LNHDA and CDR2 SQIVND come from the germline V gene (reference sequence). CDR3 amino acids: CASSSPPGRGATDTQYF. The CDR3 nucleotides are TGTGCCAGTAGTTCCCCGCCGGGACGCGGGGCCACAGATACGCAGTATTTT.

V is TRBV7-8 and J is TRBJ2-5, with D possibly TRBD1 on 5 matching bases. V shed 6 bases and J shed 1 base, with 18 bases lying between them. Looked up from germline, CDR1 is SGHVS and CDR2 is FQNEAQ. This CDR3 is 16 amino acids long. CDR3 amino acids: CASRPPSYRTQETQYF. CDR3 coding DNA: TGTGCCAGCAGACCTCCTTCGTACAGGACCCAAGAGACCCAGTACTTC.

This sequence joins TRBV10-1 and TRBJ1-1, with D unclear. The germline CDR1 and CDR2 sequences are WNHNN and SYGVQD (reference sequence). V was pared by 6 bases and J by 1 base, with 15 bases between. The CDR3 spans 15 residues. DNA of the CDR3: TGCGCCAGCAGCCCCCAGGCCCACCGGAACACTGAAGCTTTCTTT. This sequence encodes CASSPQAHRNTEAFF.

This clone turned up a few times. The rearrangement joins TRBV10-3 to TRBJ2-1; TRBD1 matches at 8 bases. This CDR3 region has 15 residues. Germline-derived CDR1 and CDR2 are ENHRY and SYGVKD. Trimming took 10 bases from V and 7 from J; bases not matched to a gene: 15. CDR3 coding DNA: TGTGCCACCATGGACCGGGACAGGAGTACGAATGAGCAGTTCTTC. It yields the protein CATMDRDRSTNEQFF.

This chain joins TRBV16 and TRBJ1-1; TRBD1 aligns across 10 bases. V gave up 3 bases and J gave up 5 bases; unmatched junction bases: 3. Germline CDR1 and CDR2: KGHSY and FQNENV. CDR3 size: 14 residues. CDR3 amino acids: CASSHRQGATEAFF. As DNA, the CDR3 is TGTGCCAGCAGCCATCGACAGGGGGCTACTGAAGCTTTCTTT. Filled out from reference TRBV16 and TRBJ1-1, the complete variable domain reads GEEVAQTPKHLVRGEGQKAKLYCAPIKGHSYVFWYQQVLKNEFKFLISFQNENVFDETGMPKERFSAKCLPNSPCSLEIQATKLEDSAVYFCASSHRQGATEAFFGQGTRLTVV.

The chain carries TRBV5-4 and TRBJ1-1; tentatively, D is TRBD1 (6 bases). Germline CDR1 and CDR2: SGHNT and YYREEE (reference sequence). The CDR3 is 15 amino acids. With 4 bases removed from V and 1 base from J, the gap between germline ends came to 14 bases. The CDR3 DNA sequence: TGTGCCAGCAGCCCGGTTGGGACATGGAACACTGAAGCTTTCTTT. It yields the protein CASSPVGTWNTEAFF.

The chain couples TRBV7-3 to TRBJ2-3; 9 bases are shared with TRBD2. Germline CDR1 and CDR2: SGHTA and FQGTGA. CDR3 length: 17 amino acids. Germline trimming cut 5 bases from V and 1 base from J; bases unmatched to any gene: 10. The CDR3 sequence is CASSPNRGGAGTDTQYF. The CDR3 bases are TGTGCCAGCAGCCCCAACCGCGGGGGGGCGGGCACAGATACGCAGTATTTT.

This chain uses TRBV19 with TRBJ1-5; 11 nucleotides agree with TRBD1. There are 15 residues in the CDR3. From germline, CDR1 is LNHDA and CDR2 SQIVND (reference sequence). Losses at the gene ends were 2 bases for V and 7 bases for J; bases not matched to a gene: 4. In DNA, the CDR3 is TGTGCCAGTAGTATATGGGGACAGGGGGGACAGCCCCAGCATTTT. Its protein product is CASSIWGQGGQPQHF.

This chain connects TRBV2 to TRBJ2-2, with 8 bases identical to TRBD2. The V segment lost 5 bases and the J segment 5 bases; nucleotides outside the gene matches: 10. Germline V gives CDR1 SNHLY, CDR2 FYNNEI. The CDR3 runs 16 residues. This chain's CDR3 is CASSLSSGGGTGELFF. The CDR3 region has the DNA TGTGCCAGCAGTCTTTCCAGCGGGGGAGGTACCGGGGAGCTGTTTTTT.

The CDR3 DNA follows: TGTGCCAGCAGCCCCCGTCTAGCGGGGAATGAGCAGTTCTTC. Translating gives CASSPRLAGNEQFF. V usage is TRBV3-1 (or the pseudogene TRBV3-2) and J usage is TRBJ2-1, with 9 bases aligning to TRBD2. Germline values: CDR1 LGHDT, CDR2 YNNKEL (reference sequence). The V gene end was trimmed by 4 bases and the J gene end by 7 bases; junction bases not matched to a gene: 5. The CDR3 is 14 amino acids.

The rearrangement joins TRBV18 to TRBJ1-4; TRBD1 might be the D (5 bases). The CDR3 extends over 17 amino acids. Germline CDR1 is KGHSH and CDR2 is LQKENI. Trimming removed 1 base from V and 7 bases from J, with 19 bases in between. This CDR3 reads CASSPQPLTGQSEKLFF. DNA of the CDR3: TGTGCCAGCTCACCACAGCCGCTCACAGGTCAGAGTGAAAAACTGTTTTTT.

This clone was seen many times. This chain links TRBV18 with TRBJ1-4; TRBD1 matches 11 bases. After removal of 3 bases from V and 11 bases from J, the junction contained 8 bases not matched to a gene. The CDR3 spans 15 residues. Germline V gives CDR1 KGHSH, CDR2 LQKENI. In nucleotides, the CDR3 is TGTGCCAGCTCACCGCCCCAGGGACAGGGGGTCAAACTGTTTTTT. Its protein is CASSPPQGQGVKLFF.

V and J are TRBV30 and TRBJ1-6, with D possibly being TRBD1 (6 bases). CDR1 and CDR2 (germline): GTSNPN, SVGIG (reference sequence). V was clipped by 8 bases and J by 9 bases, with 23 bases between them. The CDR3 is 15 residues long. In nucleotides, the CDR3 is TGTGCCGGGGGCCCGACAACGTATGTTGGTTCACCCCTCCACTTT. Protein product: CAGGPTTYVGSPLHF.

V gene TRBV29-1 combines with J gene TRBJ1-1; D unclear. The CDR3 loop spans 13 amino acids. Trimming took off 4 bases at V and 1 base at J, with 10 bases between the two ends. Germline V gene lookup returns CDR1 SQVTM and CDR2 ANQGSEA. The CDR3 sequence: CSVARYSNTEAFF. The CDR3 nucleotides are TGCAGCGTTGCCCGCTACTCGAACACTGAAGCTTTCTTT.

The rearrangement joins TRBV5-1 to TRBJ1-5; 9 positions agree with TRBD1. This CDR3 spans 15 amino acids. J lost 6 bases, V lost 5 bases, and 9 bases had no gene match. The germline V gene encodes CDR1 SGHRS and CDR2 YFSETQ. The CDR3 sequence is CASRKGQGQGQPQHF. The CDR3 DNA sequence: TGCGCCAGCAGAAAAGGACAGGGGCAAGGTCAGCCCCAGCATTTT.